These 8 T cell receptor beta chains came from one sample sequenced in a study of blood T cell repertoires in COVID-19. Here immunoSEQ multiplex PCR was the method, and the copy in TCRdb shows in-frame clones only, minus some. Found here are 100,000 to 120,000 clones, over 80% of them singletons; the top ten hold approximately 4.5%. What was sequenced was peripheral blood. The receptor set was obtained from a woman aged 45 to 65 with acute or convalescent COVID-19.

This chain links TRBV7-3 with TRBJ2-7; tentatively, D is TRBD2 (5 bases). V lost 3 bases to trimming and J lost 4 bases, with 10 bases between them. Germline V gene data show CDR1 as SGHTA and CDR2 as FQGTGA. The CDR3 length is 13 residues. The CDR3 here is CASSLARGYEQYF. CDR3 DNA: TGTGCCAGCAGCTTGGCCCGGGGATACGAGCAGTACTTC.

The chain uses TRBV21-1 and TRBJ1-6; the DNA was not used to check the table's D call, TRBD1. TRBV21-1 is a documented pseudogene. The CDR3 contains 17 residues. As DNA, the CDR3 is TGTGCCAGCATCAGAGGACAATCCATCTCCTATAATTCACCCCTCCACTTT. Its protein product is CASIRGQSISYNSPLHF.

This chain's CDR3 is CASSQIGGTEAFF. Written as DNA, the CDR3 is TGTGCCAGCAGCCAGATAGGAGGTACTGAAGCTTTCTTT. This chain links TRBV4-2 with TRBJ1-1; D unresolved. The germline V gene has CDR1 LGHNA and CDR2 YNFKEQ. This CDR3 contains 13 residues. Trimming shortened V by 3 bases and J by 5 bases, and 10 bases separated the two germline ends.

This clone showed up just a few times. The V and J genes are TRBV7-9 and TRBJ1-1; D remains ambiguous. V was trimmed by 1 base and J by 8 bases, leaving 11 bases between them. The CDR3 runs to 13 residues. Germline V gene lookup returns CDR1 SEHNR and CDR2 FQNEAQ (reference sequence). CDR3 sequence reads: CASSLDPSQEAFF. The CDR3 DNA sequence: TGTGCCAGCAGCTTAGACCCTTCACAAGAAGCTTTCTTT.

This chain connects TRBV3-1 (or the pseudogene TRBV3-2) to TRBJ2-3; 8 nucleotides align to TRBD2. The CDR3 loop spans 15 amino acids. J was trimmed by 2 bases and V by 5 bases; bases with no gene match: 6. The germline gives CDR1 LGHDT, CDR2 YNNKEL (reference sequence). CDR3 in DNA: TGTGCCAGCAGCACCACGGGAGGGCTCACAGATACGCAGTATTTT. Its translation is CASSTTGGLTDTQYF.

This chain joins TRBV27 and TRBJ1-6; 7 bases match TRBD1. This CDR3 region has 15 residues. V trimming: 6 bases; J trimming: 8 bases; junction bases outside the gene matches: 10. Germline V gene sequence: CDR1 MNHEY, CDR2 SMNVEV (reference sequence). Here the CDR3 DNA reads TGTGCCAGCAGCCCCCGGGGACAGATGCATTCACCCCTCCACTTT. Translating gives CASSPRGQMHSPLHF.

The V and J genes are TRBV5-4 and TRBJ1-2; D is perhaps TRBD1 (6 bases). The CDR3 totals 16 residues. Trimming removed 0 bases at V and 3 bases at J, with 15 bases between. Germline CDR1 and CDR2: SGHNT and YYREEE (reference sequence). The CDR3 spells CASSLGAGGPDYGYTF. The DNA for the CDR3 is TGTGCCAGCAGCTTGGGTGCGGGGGGCCCCGACTATGGCTACACCTTC.

The chain has TRBV27 and TRBJ1-5, with D perhaps matching TRBD1 (6 bases). CDR3 length: 16 residues. V was clipped by 8 bases and J by 2 bases, with 19 bases between them. CDR1 is MNHEY and CDR2 is SMNVEV in the germline V gene (reference sequence). The CDR3 loop is CASRKVGRGRNQPQHF. The CDR3 DNA sequence: TGTGCCAGCCGGAAGGTGGGCAGGGGTCGCAATCAGCCCCAGCATTTT.